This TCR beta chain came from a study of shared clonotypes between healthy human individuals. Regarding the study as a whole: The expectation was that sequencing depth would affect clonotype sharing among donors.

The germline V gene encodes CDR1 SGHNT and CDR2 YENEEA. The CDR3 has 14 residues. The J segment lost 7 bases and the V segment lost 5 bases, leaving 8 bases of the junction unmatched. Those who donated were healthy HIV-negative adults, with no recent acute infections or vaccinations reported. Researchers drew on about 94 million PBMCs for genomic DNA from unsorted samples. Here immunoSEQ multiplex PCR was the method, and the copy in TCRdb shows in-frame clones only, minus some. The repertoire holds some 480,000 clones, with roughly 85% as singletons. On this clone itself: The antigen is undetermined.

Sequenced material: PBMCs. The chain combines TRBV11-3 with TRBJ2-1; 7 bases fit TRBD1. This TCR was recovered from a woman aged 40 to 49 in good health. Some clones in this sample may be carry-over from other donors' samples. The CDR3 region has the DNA TGTGCCAGCAGCCCCCGCAGGGGGAATAATGAGCAGTTCTTC. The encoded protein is CASSPRRGNNEQFF. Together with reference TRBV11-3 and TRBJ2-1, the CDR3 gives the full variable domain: EAGVVQSPRYKIIEKKQPVAFWCNPISGHNTLYWYLQNLGQGPELLIRYENEEAVDDSQLPKDRFSAERLKGVDSTLKIQPAELGDSAVYLCASSPRRGNNEQFFGPGTRLTVL.